The present T cell receptor beta chain was sequenced within a study of human T cells and chemical hapten exposure. About the study: Upper inner arm skin measuring 2 cm by 2 cm received 2% DPC for sensitization. After 6 days, upper back 0.01% DPC patch tests were scored. TCR yields differed between samples (mainly from small differences in pooled library volume).

Time point specified: pre-sensitization, week 0. The treatment was: therapeutic diphenylcyclopropenone sensitization with weekly scalp DPC. People who gave samples had alopecia, were 18 to 70 years old, and were suitable for DPC. CDR1 MDHEN and CDR2 SYDVKM come from the germline V gene. The CDR3 contains 16 residues. V lost 6 bases, J lost 0 bases, and 18 bases lay in between. This clonotype has a count of ten or more. Each CDR3 protein gets one entry after TCRdb re-called the RACE reads with MiXCR. Of roughly 38,000 distinct CDR3 sequences in the sample, about 7.6% are singletons; the top ten hold over 1%.

This sequence joins TRBV28 and TRBJ2-7, with D possibly being TRBD1 or TRBD2 (7 bases each). The sample here was whole blood, taken in connection with sensitization to the hapten diphenylcyclopropenone (DPC). The origin of this receptor is a woman aged 45-59 years with alopecia areata. Some clones in this sample may be carry-over from other donors' samples. CDR3 sequence: CASSQGGSGHSYEQYF. The CDR3 DNA sequence: TGTGCCAGCAGCCAGGGGGGTAGCGGGCACTCCTACGAGCAGTACTTC.